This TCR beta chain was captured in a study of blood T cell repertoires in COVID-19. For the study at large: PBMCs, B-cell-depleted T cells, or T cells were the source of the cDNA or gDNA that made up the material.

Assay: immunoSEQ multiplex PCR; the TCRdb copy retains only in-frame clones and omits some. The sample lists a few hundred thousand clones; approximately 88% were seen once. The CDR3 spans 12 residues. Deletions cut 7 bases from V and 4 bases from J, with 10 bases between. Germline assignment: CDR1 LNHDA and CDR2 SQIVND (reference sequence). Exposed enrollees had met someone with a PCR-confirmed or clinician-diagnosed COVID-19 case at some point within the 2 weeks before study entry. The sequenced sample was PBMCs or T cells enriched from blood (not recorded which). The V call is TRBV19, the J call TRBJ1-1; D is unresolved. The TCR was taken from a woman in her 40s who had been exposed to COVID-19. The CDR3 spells CASKQSGTEAFF. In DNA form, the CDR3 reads TGTGCCAGTAAACAATCGGGCACTGAAGCTTTCTTT.